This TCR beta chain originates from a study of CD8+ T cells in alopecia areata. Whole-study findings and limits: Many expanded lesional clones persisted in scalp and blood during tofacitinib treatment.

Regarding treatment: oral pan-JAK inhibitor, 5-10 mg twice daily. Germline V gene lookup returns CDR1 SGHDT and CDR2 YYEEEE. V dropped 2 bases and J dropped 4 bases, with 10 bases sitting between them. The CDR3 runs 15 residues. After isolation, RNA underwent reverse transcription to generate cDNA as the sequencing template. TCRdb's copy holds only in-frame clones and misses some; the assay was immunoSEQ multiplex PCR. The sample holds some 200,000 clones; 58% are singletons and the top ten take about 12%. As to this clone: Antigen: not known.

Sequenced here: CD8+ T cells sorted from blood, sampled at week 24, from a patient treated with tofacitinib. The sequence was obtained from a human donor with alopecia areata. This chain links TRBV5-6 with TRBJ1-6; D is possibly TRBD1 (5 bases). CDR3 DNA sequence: TGTGCCAGCAGCTTACCCAGGGAGTATAATTCACCCCTCCACTTT. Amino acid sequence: CASSLPREYNSPLHF.